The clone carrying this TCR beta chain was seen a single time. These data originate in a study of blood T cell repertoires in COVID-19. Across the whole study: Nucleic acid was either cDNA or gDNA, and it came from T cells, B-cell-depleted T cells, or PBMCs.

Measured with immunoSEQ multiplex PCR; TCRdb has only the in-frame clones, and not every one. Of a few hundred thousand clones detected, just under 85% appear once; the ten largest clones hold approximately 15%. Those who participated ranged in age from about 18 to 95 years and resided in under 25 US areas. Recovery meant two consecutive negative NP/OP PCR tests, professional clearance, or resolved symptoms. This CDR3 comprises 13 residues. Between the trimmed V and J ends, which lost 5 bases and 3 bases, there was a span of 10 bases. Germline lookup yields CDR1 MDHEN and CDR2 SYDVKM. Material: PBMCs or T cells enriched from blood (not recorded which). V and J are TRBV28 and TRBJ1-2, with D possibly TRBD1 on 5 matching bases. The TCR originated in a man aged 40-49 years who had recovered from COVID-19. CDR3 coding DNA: TGTGCCAGCAGTGGGGGGGTTTACTATGGCTACACCTTC. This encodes CASSGGVYYGYTF.